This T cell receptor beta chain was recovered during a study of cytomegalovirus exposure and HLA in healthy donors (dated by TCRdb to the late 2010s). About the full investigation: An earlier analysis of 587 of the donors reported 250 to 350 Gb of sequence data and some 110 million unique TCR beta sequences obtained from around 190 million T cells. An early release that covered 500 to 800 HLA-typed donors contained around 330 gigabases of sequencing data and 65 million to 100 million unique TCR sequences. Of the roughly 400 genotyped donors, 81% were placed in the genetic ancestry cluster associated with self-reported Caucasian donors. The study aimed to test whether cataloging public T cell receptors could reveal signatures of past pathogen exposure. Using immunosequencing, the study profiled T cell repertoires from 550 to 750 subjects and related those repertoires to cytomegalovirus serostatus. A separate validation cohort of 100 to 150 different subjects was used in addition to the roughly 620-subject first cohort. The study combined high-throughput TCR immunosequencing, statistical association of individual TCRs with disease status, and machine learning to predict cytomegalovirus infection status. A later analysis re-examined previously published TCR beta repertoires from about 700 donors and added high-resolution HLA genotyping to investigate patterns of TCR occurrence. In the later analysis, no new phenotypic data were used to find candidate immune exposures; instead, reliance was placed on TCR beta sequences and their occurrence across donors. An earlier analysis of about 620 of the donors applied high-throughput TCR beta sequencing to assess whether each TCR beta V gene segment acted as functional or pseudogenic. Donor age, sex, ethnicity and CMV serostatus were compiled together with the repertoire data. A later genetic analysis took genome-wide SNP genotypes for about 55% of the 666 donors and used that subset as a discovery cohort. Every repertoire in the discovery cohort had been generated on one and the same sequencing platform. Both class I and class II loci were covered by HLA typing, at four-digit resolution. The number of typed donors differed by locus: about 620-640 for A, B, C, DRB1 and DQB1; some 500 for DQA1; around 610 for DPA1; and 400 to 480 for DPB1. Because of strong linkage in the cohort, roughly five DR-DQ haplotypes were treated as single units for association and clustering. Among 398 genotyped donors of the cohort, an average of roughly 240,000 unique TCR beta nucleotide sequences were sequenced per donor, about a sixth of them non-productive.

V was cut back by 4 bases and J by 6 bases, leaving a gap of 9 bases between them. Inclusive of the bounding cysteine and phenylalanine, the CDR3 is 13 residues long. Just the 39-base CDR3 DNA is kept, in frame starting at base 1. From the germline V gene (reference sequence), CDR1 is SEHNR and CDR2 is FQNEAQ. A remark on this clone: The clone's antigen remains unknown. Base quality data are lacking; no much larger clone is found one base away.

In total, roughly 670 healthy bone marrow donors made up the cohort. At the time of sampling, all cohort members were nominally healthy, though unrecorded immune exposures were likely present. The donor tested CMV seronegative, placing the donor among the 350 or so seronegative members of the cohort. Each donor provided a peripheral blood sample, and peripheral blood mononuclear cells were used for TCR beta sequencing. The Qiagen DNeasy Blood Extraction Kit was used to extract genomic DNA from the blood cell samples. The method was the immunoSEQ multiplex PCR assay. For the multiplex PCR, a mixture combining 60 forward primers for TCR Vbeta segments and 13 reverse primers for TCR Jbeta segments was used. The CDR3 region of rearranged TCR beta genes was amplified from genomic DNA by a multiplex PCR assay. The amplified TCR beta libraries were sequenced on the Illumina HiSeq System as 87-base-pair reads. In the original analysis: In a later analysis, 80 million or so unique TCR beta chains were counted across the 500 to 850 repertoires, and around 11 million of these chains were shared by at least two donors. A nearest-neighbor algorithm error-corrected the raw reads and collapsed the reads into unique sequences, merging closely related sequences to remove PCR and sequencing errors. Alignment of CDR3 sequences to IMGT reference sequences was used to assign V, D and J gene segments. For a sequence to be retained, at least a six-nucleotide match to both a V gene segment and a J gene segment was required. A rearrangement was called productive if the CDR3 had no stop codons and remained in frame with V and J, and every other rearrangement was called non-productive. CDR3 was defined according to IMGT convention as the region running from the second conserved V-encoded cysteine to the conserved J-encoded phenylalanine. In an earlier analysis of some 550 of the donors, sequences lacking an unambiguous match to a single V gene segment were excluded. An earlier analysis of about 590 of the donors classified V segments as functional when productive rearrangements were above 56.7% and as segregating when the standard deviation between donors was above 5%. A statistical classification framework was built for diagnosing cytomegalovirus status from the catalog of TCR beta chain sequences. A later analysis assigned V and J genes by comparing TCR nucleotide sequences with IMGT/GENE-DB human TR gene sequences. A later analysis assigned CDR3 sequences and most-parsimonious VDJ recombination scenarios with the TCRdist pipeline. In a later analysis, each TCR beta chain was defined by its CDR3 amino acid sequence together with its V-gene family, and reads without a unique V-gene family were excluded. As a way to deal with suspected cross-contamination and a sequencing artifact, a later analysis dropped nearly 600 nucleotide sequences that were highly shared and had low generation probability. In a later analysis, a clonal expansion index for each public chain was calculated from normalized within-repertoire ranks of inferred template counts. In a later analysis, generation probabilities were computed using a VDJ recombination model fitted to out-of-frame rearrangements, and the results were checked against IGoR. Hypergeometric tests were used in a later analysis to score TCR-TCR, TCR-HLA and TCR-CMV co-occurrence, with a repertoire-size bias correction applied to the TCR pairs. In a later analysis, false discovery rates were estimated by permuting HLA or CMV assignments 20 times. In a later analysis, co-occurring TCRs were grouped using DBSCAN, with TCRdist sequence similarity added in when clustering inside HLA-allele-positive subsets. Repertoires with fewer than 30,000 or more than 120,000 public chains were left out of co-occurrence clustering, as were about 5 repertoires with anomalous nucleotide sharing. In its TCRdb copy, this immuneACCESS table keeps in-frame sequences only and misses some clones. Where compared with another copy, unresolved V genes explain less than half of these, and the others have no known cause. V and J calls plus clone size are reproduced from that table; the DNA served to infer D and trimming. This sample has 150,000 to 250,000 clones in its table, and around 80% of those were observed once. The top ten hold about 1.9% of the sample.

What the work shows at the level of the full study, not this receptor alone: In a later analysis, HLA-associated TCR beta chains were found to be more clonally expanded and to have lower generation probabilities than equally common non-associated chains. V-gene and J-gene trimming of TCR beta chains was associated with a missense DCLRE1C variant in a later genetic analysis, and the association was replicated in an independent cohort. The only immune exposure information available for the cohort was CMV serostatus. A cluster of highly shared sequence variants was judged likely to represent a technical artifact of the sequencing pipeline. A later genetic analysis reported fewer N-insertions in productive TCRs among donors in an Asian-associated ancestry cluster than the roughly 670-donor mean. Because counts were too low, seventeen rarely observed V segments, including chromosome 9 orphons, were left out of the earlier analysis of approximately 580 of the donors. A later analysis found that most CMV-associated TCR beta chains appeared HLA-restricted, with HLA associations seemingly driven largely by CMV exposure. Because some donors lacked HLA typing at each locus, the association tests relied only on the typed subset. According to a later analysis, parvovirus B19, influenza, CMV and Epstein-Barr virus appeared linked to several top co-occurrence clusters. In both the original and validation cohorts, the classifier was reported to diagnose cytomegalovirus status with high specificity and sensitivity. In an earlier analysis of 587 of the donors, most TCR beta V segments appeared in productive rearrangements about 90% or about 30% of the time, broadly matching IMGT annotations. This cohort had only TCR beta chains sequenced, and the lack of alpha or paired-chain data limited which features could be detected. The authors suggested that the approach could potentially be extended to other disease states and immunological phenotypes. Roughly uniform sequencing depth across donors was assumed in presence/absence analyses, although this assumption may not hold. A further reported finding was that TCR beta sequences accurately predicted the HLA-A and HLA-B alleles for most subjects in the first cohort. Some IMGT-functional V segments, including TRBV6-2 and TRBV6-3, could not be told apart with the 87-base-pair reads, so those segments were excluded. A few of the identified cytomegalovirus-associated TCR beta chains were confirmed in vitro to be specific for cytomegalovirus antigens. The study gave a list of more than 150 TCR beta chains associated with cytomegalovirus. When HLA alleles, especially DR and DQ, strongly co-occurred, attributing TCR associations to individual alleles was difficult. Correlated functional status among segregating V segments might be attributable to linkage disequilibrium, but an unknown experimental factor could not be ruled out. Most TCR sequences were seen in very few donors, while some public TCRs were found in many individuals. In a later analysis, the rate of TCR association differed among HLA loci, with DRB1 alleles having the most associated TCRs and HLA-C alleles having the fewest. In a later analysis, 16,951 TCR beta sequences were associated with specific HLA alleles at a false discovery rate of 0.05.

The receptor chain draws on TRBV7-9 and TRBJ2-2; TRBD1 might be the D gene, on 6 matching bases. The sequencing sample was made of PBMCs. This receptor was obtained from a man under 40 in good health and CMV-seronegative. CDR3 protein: CASSSQGSGELFF. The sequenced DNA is TGTGCCAGCAGCTCTCAGGGGTCCGGGGAGCTGTTTTTT.